The 10 T cell receptor beta chains in this list originate from one sample, sequenced in a study of blood T cell repertoires in COVID-19. Measured with immunoSEQ multiplex PCR; TCRdb has only the in-frame clones, and not every one. Here the sample spans roughly 80,000 clones, 65% to 85% being singletons. Sequenced material: peripheral blood. The receptor source for this set is a man aged 50 to 59 with acute or convalescent COVID-19.

This rearrangement joins TRBV7-3 to TRBJ2-1, with 9 bases fitting TRBD1. Losses at the gene ends were 0 bases for V and 6 bases for J; bases not matched to a gene: 6. The germline V gene has CDR1 SGHTA and CDR2 FQGTGA. The CDR3 runs 16 residues. The CDR3 sequence: CASSLTSGQGINEQFF. In DNA, the CDR3 is TGTGCCAGCAGCTTAACGTCGGGACAGGGTATCAATGAGCAGTTCTTC.

CDR3 amino acids: CATSEKTSGKSSYNEQFF. In DNA form, the CDR3 reads TGTGCCACCAGTGAAAAAACTAGCGGGAAAAGCTCCTACAATGAGCAGTTCTTC. V and J are TRBV24-1 and TRBJ2-1; 10 bases are a match to TRBD2. Germline V lookup: CDR1 KGHDR, CDR2 SFDVKD. Losses at the gene ends were 4 bases for V and 0 bases for J; bases not matched to a gene: 8. CDR3 length: 18 residues.

The V call is TRBV12-5, the J call TRBJ2-2; D perhaps matches TRBD1 (6 bases). Germline CDR1 and CDR2: LGHNT and FRNRAP. CDR3 size: 16 residues. The germline V and J ends were trimmed by 6 bases and 1 base, with 15 bases remaining between them. This CDR3 reads CASGGPGQGNTGELFF. For the CDR3, the DNA is TGTGCTAGTGGGGGACCGGGACAAGGGAACACCGGGGAGCTGTTTTTT.

The V and J genes are TRBV4-1 and TRBJ1-4, with D possibly TRBD1 on 6 matching bases. V gave up 5 bases and J gave up 4 bases, with 11 bases separating them. The CDR3 sequence is 14 residues long. Germline-derived CDR1 and CDR2 are MGHRA and YSYEKL. The CDR3, as DNA: TGCGCCAGCAGCAGGGGGGGAAATAATGAAAAACTGTTTTTT. Protein product: CASSRGGNNEKLFF.

The rearrangement links TRBV19 to TRBJ1-1; 9 bases align to TRBD1. The CDR3 has 15 residues. Germline V lookup: CDR1 LNHDA, CDR2 SQIVND (reference sequence). Trimming took 3 bases from V and 1 from J; bases not matched to a gene: 3. CDR3 sequence: CASSMADRGNTEAFF. The CDR3 coding sequence is TGTGCCAGTAGTATGGCGGACAGGGGGAACACTGAAGCTTTCTTT.

The V and J genes are TRBV10-2 and TRBJ1-2; weak D call: TRBD1 (6 bases). V was pared by 3 bases and J by 5 bases, with 13 bases between. This CDR3 has 14 amino acids. CDR1 and CDR2 from the germline V gene are WSHSY and SAAADI. The CDR3 sequence is CASSEGLQGYGYTF. CDR3 nucleotide sequence: TGCGCCAGCAGTGAAGGTCTACAGGGTTATGGCTACACCTTC.

This clone was detected once. This sequence joins TRBV19 and TRBJ2-3; TRBD1 agrees at 7 bases. J lost 5 bases, V lost 6 bases, and 5 bases had no gene match. This CDR3 is built from 13 residues. Germline CDR1 LNHDA, CDR2 SQIVND (reference sequence). The CDR3 DNA sequence: TGTGCCAGTAGCTGGGACAGTGAAGATACGCAGTATTTT. This codes for CASSWDSEDTQYF. The complete variable domain, with remaining parts taken from reference TRBV19 and TRBJ2-3, reads DGGITQSPKYLFRKEGQNVTLSCEQNLNHDAMYWYRQDPGQGLRLIYYSQIVNDFQKGDIAEGYSVSREKKESFPLTVTSAQKNPTAFYLCASSWDSEDTQYFGPGTRLTVL.

This chain joins TRBV6-2 or TRBV6-3 and TRBJ1-1; D not certain. Germline assignment: CDR1 MNHEY and CDR2 SVGEGT. The CDR3 contains 14 residues. Trimming took off 6 bases at V and 1 base at J, with 12 bases between the two ends. The CDR3 coding sequence is TGTGCCAGCAGCCCAAAATGGGCGAACACTGAAGCTTTCTTT. This encodes CASSPKWANTEAFF.

The rearrangement links TRBV5-4 to TRBJ2-7; 9 positions agree with TRBD2. In germline, CDR1 is SGHNT, CDR2 YYREEE (reference sequence). CDR3 length equals 14 residues. Germline trimming cut 6 bases from V and 5 bases from J; bases unmatched to any gene: 9. The CDR3 region is CASKQTGTSNEQYF. CDR3 DNA sequence: TGTGCCAGCAAACAAACCGGGACTAGCAACGAGCAGTACTTC.

This chain links TRBV7-2 with TRBJ2-2, with TRBD1 identical over 7 bases. The CDR3 consists of 14 residues. J was trimmed by 7 bases and V by 5 bases; bases with no gene match: 7. Germline V CDR1 and CDR2: SGHTA, FQGNSA. DNA for the CDR3: TGTGCCAGCAGCACCCGACAGGGCGGCGGGGAGCTGTTTTTT. This codes for CASSTRQGGGELFF.